This T cell receptor (beta chain) was identified during a study of PD-1 blockade in classical Hodgkin lymphoma (dated by TCRdb to 2018 to 2021). As for the study more broadly: Nivolumab dosing was 3 mg/kg intravenously every 2 weeks, continuing until either disease progression or unacceptable toxicity. A peripheral blood immune signature of response to PD-1 blockade in classical Hodgkin lymphoma was defined using TCR beta sequencing and CyTOF. The paper as a whole reports these results and caveats: Diversity was lower in patients who began nivolumab less than 1 year after ASCT, so these patients were left out of later analyses to avoid confounding by immune reconstitution. Baseline TCR diversity was reported as lower in newly diagnosed patients than in healthy donors, and lower still in relapsed/refractory patients. By C4D1, a significant rise was seen in CD4+ TCR diversity but not in CD8+ TCR diversity (p=0.0027 vs p=0.16), and the rise was most apparent among complete responders (p=0.02). Trial patients achieving complete response had baseline diversity similar to newly diagnosed patients, whereas partial responders and progressors had significantly lower diversity. The study was limited to a single clinical trial cohort, and causes of repertoire differences, possibly disease activity or prior therapy, remained undefined.

Remarks on this clone: The target of this receptor is not known. Base qualities are not at hand, and no much larger clone is one base apart.

The Qiagen DNeasy kit was used to extract genomic DNA both from unsorted PBMCs and from the negatively selected CD4+ and CD8+ fractions. TCR beta CDR3 regions were amplified by immunoSEQ multiplex PCR using primers annealing to V and J segments. A synthetic immune receptor repertoire was used to minimize amplification bias, and any remaining bias was removed computationally after sequencing. In the source study's methods: Repertoire diversity was quantified as the Shannon entropy index using custom Python scripts. Unsorted, CD4+ and CD8+ repertoires were examined separately, except in combined analyses, for which CD4+ and CD8+ sequences were merged in silico. A clone was considered expanded if an increase in frequency of at least 2-fold after treatment relative to C1D1 was found, and a pseudocount of 0.5 was applied to clones undetected at baseline. Clones with 0 or 1 copy at C1D1 were defined as singleton clones, while clones with 2 or more copies were defined as non-singleton clones. By matching protein sequences in sorted samples from the same patient, clones expanded in unsorted samples were annotated as CD4+, CD8+ or unknown. Wilcoxon tests on paired samples were used to test changes in diversity from C1D1 to C4D1. The source is immuneACCESS, and TCRdb retained only in-frame sequences with V and J called. Part of the clones is not carried over; for the studies checked, unresolved V genes explain less than half of this, and the remainder is unexplained. That table gives V, J and clone size, and the DNA gave D and trimming. For this sample the table gives more than 90,000 clones, of which around 89% were detected only once. The ten largest clones add up to about 7.1% of the sample.

The intended sense of this specimen's time point label: cycle 2 day 1 (C2D1) of nivolumab. Every trial patient had relapsed following autologous stem cell transplantation, and prior brentuximab vedotin exposure was what differed among cohorts A, B and C. The trial cohort comprised 60 or so patients with relapsed/refractory classical Hodgkin lymphoma whose best overall responses were complete response, partial response or progressive disease. Single-agent nivolumab was administered to trial patients in the multi-cohort phase II CheckMate 205 trial. An independent review committee assessed best overall response by applying the 2007 International Working Group response criteria. PBMCs from the trial were collected at three points: immediately before nivolumab initiation (C1D1), and during therapy at cycle 2 day 1 and cycle 4 day 1. Peripheral blood was collected in 8 mL Vacutainer Cell Preparation Tubes, from which PBMCs were isolated by centrifugation and then cryopreserved.

Here the sequenced sample was peripheral blood mononuclear cells (PBMCs), taken before the second cycle of nivolumab. The sequence came from a human donor with classical Hodgkin lymphoma.

The CDR3 protein sequence reads: CASSEAVRFGDQPQHF. The DNA is as follows: TGTGCCAGCAGTGAAGCGGTCAGGTTTGGGGATCAGCCCCAGCATTTT. The chain employs TRBV6-1 and TRBJ1-5; the D gene is not confidently resolved. V lost 0 bases and J lost 5 bases; the stretch between them is 14 bases long. From the germline V gene, CDR1 is MNHNS and CDR2 is SASEGT. From cysteine to phenylalanine, the CDR3 is 16 amino acids long. Only the CDR3 DNA is retained, 48 bases long and in frame from the first base.